One sample yielded the 25 T cell receptor beta chains listed below, sequenced in a study of graft-versus-host responses after intestinal transplantation. Their cognate antigens are unknown. TCRdb's table, derived via immunoSEQ multiplex PCR, lists solely in-frame clones and lacks some. This sample has 100,000 or so clones; about 93% occur once, and the top ten carry 1.1%. The source material was unstimulated CD8+ T cells sorted from spleen or lymph node cells, sampled before transplant. The receptors come from a human donor who was the organ donor for an intestinal transplant.

This clone has a single count. The V and J genes are TRBV27 and TRBJ2-2, with a tentative D call TRBD1 (5 bases). Germline values: CDR1 MNHEY, CDR2 SMNVEV (reference sequence). This CDR3 contains 14 residues. Deletions cut 0 bases from V and 6 bases from J, with 8 bases between. CDR3 region: CASSLSIQAGELFF. CDR3 sequence (DNA): TGTGCCAGCAGTTTATCGATACAGGCCGGGGAGCTGTTTTTT.

The chain uses TRBV30 and TRBJ1-3, with D possibly matching TRBD1 (6 bases). CDR1 is GTSNPN, CDR2 SVGIG, per germline (reference sequence). The V end lost 5 bases, the J end lost 5 bases, and 19 bases lay between the germline ends. The CDR3 consists of 15 residues. The CDR3 spells CAWVGDGQYRNTIYF. In DNA form, the CDR3 reads TGTGCCTGGGTCGGGGACGGACAGTACCGAAACACCATATATTTT.

This rearrangement joins TRBV19 to TRBJ1-1; no firm D call. Trimming shortened V by 5 bases and J by 7 bases, and 14 bases separated the two germline ends. Germline lookup yields CDR1 LNHDA and CDR2 SQIVND (reference sequence). CDR3 length: 13 residues. DNA of the CDR3: TGTGCCAGTAGTTCCCCTCAACCCGGTGAAGCTTTCTTT. Translated: CASSSPQPGEAFF. The whole variable domain, remainder taken from reference TRBV19 and TRBJ1-1, is DGGITQSPKYLFRKEGQNVTLSCEQNLNHDAMYWYRQDPGQGLRLIYYSQIVNDFQKGDIAEGYSVSREKKESFPLTVTSAQKNPTAFYLCASSSPQPGEAFFGQGTRLTVV.

The J gene is TRBJ1-3, the V gene TRBV19; 9 bases fit TRBD1. The trim removed 4 bases at V and 7 bases at J, leaving 14 bases unmatched. Germline V CDR1 and CDR2: LNHDA, SQIVND (reference sequence). The CDR3 spans 17 residues. CDR3 DNA: TGTGCCAGTAGTACGGCAGGACAGGGGACGGCAGGGAACACCATATATTTT. It translates to CASSTAGQGTAGNTIYF.

The gene calls are TRBV18 and TRBJ1-1; possibly TRBD1 for D (5 bases). Germline V lookup: CDR1 KGHSH, CDR2 LQKENI. This CDR3 spans 14 amino acids. V was pared by 1 base and J by 5 bases, with 11 bases between. DNA of the CDR3: TGTGCCAGCTCACCACAGGGGAGGATAACTGAAGCTTTCTTT. It translates to CASSPQGRITEAFF.

The CDR3 bases are TGTGCCAGCAGCTTCCAGACTAGCGGTGCCTACGAGCAGTACTTC. This sequence encodes CASSFQTSGAYEQYF. The rearrangement uses TRBV13 and TRBJ2-7, with 9 nucleotides matching TRBD2. V shed 3 bases, J shed 2 bases, and the junction held 5 bases outside the gene matches. The CDR3 sequence is 15 residues long. Germline V CDR1 and CDR2: PRHDT, FYEKMQ (reference sequence).

The CDR3 nucleotides are TGTGCCAGCAGCCTCCCGGGGGGGGAGGTTCGAGAGACCCAGTACTTC. The encoded protein is CASSLPGGEVRETQYF. The chain carries TRBV7-9 and TRBJ2-5, with 8 bases that match TRBD2. Germline V CDR1 and CDR2: SEHNR, FQNEAQ (reference sequence). V shed 5 bases, J shed 4 bases, and the junction held 12 bases outside the gene matches. This CDR3 spans 16 amino acids.

CDR3 sequence reads: CASSFPGTMALLSYNEQFF. DNA of the CDR3: TGTGCCAGCAGCTTCCCAGGGACTATGGCCCTCCTAAGCTACAATGAGCAGTTCTTC. The V gene is TRBV7-9, the J gene TRBJ2-1; TRBD2 agrees at 7 bases. Germline CDR1 and CDR2: SEHNR and FQNEAQ (reference sequence). This CDR3 has 19 amino acids. The V and J ends lost 3 bases and 3 bases, in that order; junction bases with no gene match: 17.

This clone was found once. The gene calls are TRBV20-1 and TRBJ1-4; D is possibly TRBD1 (5 bases). Trimming removed 6 bases at V and 12 bases at J, with 11 bases between. Germline V CDR1 and CDR2: DFQATT, SNEGSKA (reference sequence). The CDR3 has 10 residues. CDR3 protein: CSAFGGELFF. CDR3 in DNA: TGCAGTGCCTTTGGGGGGGAACTGTTTTTT.

This sequence joins TRBV27 and TRBJ2-1; D may be TRBD2 (5 bases). V was shortened by 3 bases and J by 0 bases, with 12 bases between the two germline ends. This CDR3 has 16 residues. Germline-derived CDR1 and CDR2 are MNHEY and SMNVEV (reference sequence). Here the CDR3 DNA reads TGTGCCAGCAGTTTCTCCGGACTCAGCTCCTACAATGAGCAGTTCTTC. Its protein is CASSFSGLSSYNEQFF.

The chain has TRBV4-1 and TRBJ2-7; 9 bases are shared with TRBD1. V shed 3 bases, J shed 6 bases, and the junction held 18 bases outside the gene matches. Germline CDR1 is MGHRA and CDR2 is YSYEKL. CDR3 size: 18 residues. CDR3 residues: CASSQEGGTGGWTSEQYF. DNA of the CDR3: TGCGCCAGCAGCCAGGAGGGGGGTACAGGGGGCTGGACCTCCGAGCAGTACTTC.

This sequence joins TRBV7-8 and TRBJ2-7; the match to TRBD2 covers 7 bases. V lost 7 bases, J lost 1 base, and 7 bases stayed unmatched. Per the germline V gene, CDR1 is SGHVS and CDR2 is FQNEAQ. This CDR3 has 14 residues. The CDR3 nucleotides are TGTGCCAGCACCCCCGGGACTACGTCCTACGAGCAGTACTTC. Residues: CASTPGTTSYEQYF.

This chain connects TRBV7-8 to TRBJ2-7; D uncertain. Germline CDR1 reads SGHVS; CDR2 reads FQNEAQ. V lost 0 bases to trimming and J lost 3 bases, with 12 bases between them. The CDR3 spans 15 residues. The CDR3 region is CASSLAGSSIYEQYF. The CDR3 DNA follows: TGTGCCAGCAGCTTAGCCGGGTCCAGTATCTACGAGCAGTACTTC.

The chain joins TRBV6-1 to TRBJ1-1; 10 bases match TRBD1. Per germline, CDR1 MNHNS and CDR2 SASEGT. V lost 7 bases and J lost 6; bases outside the gene matches: 5. The length of the CDR3 is 13 residues. The CDR3 sequence is CASKGTGVSEAFF. The CDR3 DNA reads as TGTGCCAGCAAAGGGACAGGGGTTTCTGAAGCTTTCTTT.

The chain couples TRBV11-2 to TRBJ2-1; possibly TRBD2 for D (5 bases). V dropped 3 bases and J dropped 4 bases, with 19 bases sitting between them. The CDR3 has 17 amino acids. The germline V gene encodes CDR1 SGHAT and CDR2 FQNNGV. The CDR3 sequence is CASSFTLPLSGYNEQFF. DNA for the CDR3: TGTGCCAGCAGCTTTACCTTACCCCTGAGCGGATACAATGAGCAGTTCTTC.

The gene calls are TRBV5-4 and TRBJ2-7; the D is unclear. The CDR3 has 14 residues. Germline lookup yields CDR1 SGHNT and CDR2 YYREEE (reference sequence). With 1 base removed from V and 3 bases from J, the gap between germline ends came to 11 bases. CDR3 in amino acids: CASSLSYGDYEQYF. Here the CDR3 DNA reads TGTGCCAGCAGCTTGTCGTACGGAGACTACGAGCAGTACTTC.

The chain carries TRBV7-8 and TRBJ2-2, with D hard to call. The ends were cut back, 8 bases at V and 5 bases at J, with 15 bases in the middle. There are 14 residues in the CDR3. The V gene's germline CDR1 is SGHVS and CDR2 FQNEAQ. CDR3 sequence reads: CASCPGQSTGELFF. The CDR3 bases are TGTGCCAGCTGCCCGGGTCAGTCGACCGGGGAGCTGTTTTTT. The variable domain in full, with the rest retrieved from reference TRBV7-8 and TRBJ2-2, is GAGVSQSPRYKVAKRGQDVALRCDPISGHVSLFWYQQALGQGPEFLTYFQNEAQLDKSGLPSDRFFAERPEGSVSTLKIQRTQQEDSAVYLCASCPGQSTGELFFGEGSRLTVL.

The V gene is TRBV19, the J gene TRBJ2-7, with D maybe TRBD1 (5 bases). Trimming removed 6 bases at V and 2 bases at J, with 14 bases between. Per germline, CDR1 LNHDA and CDR2 SQIVND (reference sequence). The CDR3 contains 14 residues. CDR3 sequence (DNA): TGTGCCAGTAGATCGTGGGGCTCGCCCTACGAGCAGTACTTC. Amino acids: CASRSWGSPYEQYF.

The rearrangement links TRBV7-9 to TRBJ2-7; 10 nucleotides agree with TRBD1. Germline values: CDR1 SEHNR, CDR2 FQNEAQ (reference sequence). The CDR3 contains 15 residues. Trimming took 6 bases from V and 5 from J; bases not matched to a gene: 10. CDR3 DNA sequence: TGTGCCAGCAGTCGCCGGGACAGGGGTATCAACGAGCAGTACTTC. It specifies CASSRRDRGINEQYF.

The V and J genes are TRBV7-9 and TRBJ2-7; 8 positions agree with TRBD1. Germline trimming cut 3 bases from V and 7 bases from J; bases unmatched to any gene: 11. Germline V CDR1 and CDR2: SEHNR, FQNEAQ (reference sequence). The CDR3 has 15 amino acids. CDR3 in amino acids: CASSLPGGMTQEQYF. Here the CDR3 DNA reads TGTGCCAGCAGCTTGCCAGGGGGCATGACCCAGGAGCAGTACTTC.

This clone was observed once. The chain has TRBV27 and TRBJ2-3, with 10 positions matching TRBD2. Germline CDR1 and CDR2: MNHEY and SMNVEV (reference sequence). J gave up 3 bases and V 6 bases, and 9 bases lay outside the gene matches. The CDR3 is 16 residues long. The CDR3 is CASRTLLAGATDTQYF. The CDR3 DNA reads as TGTGCCAGCAGGACCCTTCTAGCGGGAGCTACAGATACGCAGTATTTT.

The J gene is TRBJ2-5, the V gene TRBV15; TRBD2 might be the D (6 bases). V lost 3 bases, J lost 2 bases, and 7 bases lay in between. Per germline, CDR1 LNHNV and CDR2 YYDKDF (reference sequence). The CDR3 totals 13 residues. The CDR3 loop is CATSSSGQETQYF. The CDR3 bases are TGTGCCACCAGCAGTAGCGGACAAGAGACCCAGTACTTC.

The CDR3 coding sequence is TGCGCCAGCAGTGAGACCCCGGGACTAGCGACACCACCTTCCTACGAGCAGTACTTC. Encoded protein: CASSETPGLATPPSYEQYF. V gene TRBV10-1 combines with J gene TRBJ2-7, with 10 nucleotides matching TRBD2. CDR1 and CDR2 from the germline V gene are WNHNN and SYGVQD (reference sequence). Losses at the gene ends were 2 bases for V and 1 base for J; bases not matched to a gene: 14. The CDR3 length is 19 residues.

This chain links TRBV30 with TRBJ2-2, with 10 bases aligning to TRBD2. The germline CDR1 and CDR2 sequences are GTSNPN and SVGIG (reference sequence). The CDR3 runs to 16 residues. The J segment lost 5 bases and the V segment lost 0 bases, leaving 6 bases of the junction unmatched. The CDR3 DNA follows: TGTGCCTGGAGTGTACTCGGACTAGCGGTTACCGGGGAGCTGTTTTTT. Amino acids: CAWSVLGLAVTGELFF. The entire variable domain, with the rest obtained from reference TRBV30 and TRBJ2-2, is as follows: SQTIHQWPATLVQPVGSPLSLECTVEGTSNPNLYWYRQAAGRGLQLLFYSVGIGQISSEVPQNLSASRPQDRQFILSSKKLLLSDSGFYLCAWSVLGLAVTGELFFGEGSRLTVL.

The gene calls are TRBV10-3 and TRBJ1-1; a weak D match, TRBD1 (5 bases). The CDR3 is 13 amino acids. The germline V and J ends were trimmed by 10 bases and 4 bases, with 16 bases remaining between them. Germline V CDR1 and CDR2: ENHRY, SYGVKD. The CDR3 DNA is TGTGCCACCCTCGGACACCCTCTCACTGAAGCTTTCTTT. This codes for CATLGHPLTEAFF.